This T cell receptor (beta chain) originates from a study of long-term antiretroviral therapy in people with HIV. The study's findings and limits: Nothing was known about ART adherence, viral resistance or changes in therapy.

Sequencing relied on immunoSEQ assay v3.0, run at survey level. Some clones are missing from TCRdb's copy, which holds only in-frame ones; the method was immunoSEQ multiplex PCR. Counted here are about 12,000 clones, 75% to 85% occurring once; the ten biggest clones make up 17%. The CDR3 runs 15 residues. Trimming stripped 3 bases from V and 0 bases from J, with 10 bases between. The germline CDR1 and CDR2 sequences are SGHDT and YYEEEE. A word on this clone: What it binds is not known.

The clonotype comes from a man aged 40-49 years with HIV. The sample in question was unsorted PBMCs, obtained 3.4 years after starting antiretroviral therapy. V and J are TRBV5-6 and TRBJ2-1; D gene unclear. CDR3 residues: CASSSRLRSYNEQFF. CDR3 coding DNA: TGTGCCAGCAGCTCCAGGCTTCGCTCCTACAATGAGCAGTTCTTC.